These T cell receptor beta chains were read from a single sample in a study of shared clonotypes between healthy human individuals. Repertoires were generated with immunoSEQ multiplex PCR, while TCRdb's copy carries only in-frame clones and drops some. The sample consists of 900,000 to 1,200,000 clones, about 84% of them appearing once. Sequencing was done on a sample of memory CD4+ T cells from PBMCs. The receptors were sampled from a man aged 18-30 years in good health. Some clones in this sample may be carry-over from other donors' samples. CDR3s include the opening cysteine and the closing phenylalanine or tryptophan. D genes are given only for firm matches. The size entry is marked missing in some rows and otherwise reads once, few, many or a size class.

J: TRBJ2-1; D: NA; size: NA; V: TRBV11-2; CDR3: CASSLVYGSSYNEQFF; DNA: TGTGCCAGCAGCTTAGTGTACGGGAGCTCCTACAATGAGCAGTTCTTC
J: TRBJ2-4; D: NA; size: NA; V: TRBV30; CDR3: CAWSRGSLAKNIQYF; DNA: TGTGCCTGGAGCAGGGGATCACTAGCCAAAAACATTCAGTACTTC
J: TRBJ2-5; D: NA; size: NA; V: TRBV9; CDR3: CASSVSYQETQYF; DNA: TGTGCCAGCAGCGTTAGCTACCAAGAGACCCAGTACTTC
J: TRBJ2-7; D: NA; size: NA; V: TRBV6-5; CDR3: CASGGASGGYEQYF; DNA: TGTGCCAGCGGGGGGGCATCGGGAGGATACGAGCAGTACTTC
J: TRBJ1-2; D: NA; size: NA; V: TRBV5-1; CDR3: CASSLGRGIYGYTF; DNA: TGCGCCAGCAGCTTGGGCCGGGGCATCTATGGCTACACCTTC
J: TRBJ2-2; D: TRBD1; size: NA; V: TRBV10-1; CDR3: CASREQGGTGELFF; DNA: TGCGCCAGCAGGGAACAGGGGGGAACCGGGGAGCTGTTTTTT
J: TRBJ2-7; D: NA; size: NA; V: TRBV5-6; CDR3: CASSLGQTIRIYEQYF; DNA: TGTGCCAGCAGCTTAGGACAGACCATACGGATTTACGAGCAGTACTTC
J: TRBJ1-1; D: TRBD1; size: NA; V: TRBV2; CDR3: CASSEGTGMLTEAFF; DNA: TGTGCCAGCAGTGAAGGGACAGGGATGCTCACTGAAGCTTTCTTT
J: TRBJ2-3; D: NA; size: NA; V: TRBV7-2; CDR3: CASSFLGVGADTQYF; DNA: TGTGCCAGCAGCTTTTTGGGGGTAGGGGCAGATACGCAGTATTTT
J: TRBJ1-4; D: TRBD1; size: NA; V: TRBV6-1; CDR3: CASSEIGQGLLSTNEKLFF; DNA: TGTGCCAGCAGTGAAATAGGACAGGGACTCCTTTCAACTAATGAAAAACTGTTTTTT
J: TRBJ1-5; D: TRBD1; size: NA; V: TRBV4-1; CDR3: CASSQGRVGTGSNQPQHF; DNA: TGCGCCAGCAGCCAAGGGAGGGTAGGGACAGGGTCCAATCAGCCCCAGCATTTT
J: TRBJ2-4; D: NA; size: NA; V: TRBV7-3; CDR3: CASSLGLSDIQYF; DNA: TGTGCCAGCAGCCTGGGACTTTCGGACATTCAGTACTTC
J: TRBJ2-1; D: TRBD2; size: NA; V: TRBV28; CDR3: CASSRDYNNEQFF; DNA: TGTGCCAGCAGCAGGGACTACAACAATGAGCAGTTCTTC
J: TRBJ2-3; D: NA; size: NA; V: TRBV19; CDR3: CASSTPGASITDTQYF; DNA: TGTGCCAGTAGCACACCCGGCGCATCCATCACAGATACGCAGTATTTT
J: TRBJ2-7; D: TRBD2; size: NA; V: TRBV5-1; CDR3: CASSFVAGGHSYEQYF; DNA: TGCGCCAGCAGCTTTGTAGCGGGAGGCCACTCCTACGAGCAGTACTTC
J: TRBJ1-1; D: NA; size: NA; V: TRBV7-9; CDR3: CASSLGTLVAEAFF; DNA: TGTGCCAGCAGCCTAGGGACGCTCGTGGCTGAAGCTTTCTTT
J: TRBJ1-1; D: NA; size: once; V: TRBV11-2; CDR3: CASSFLSAGLLNTEAFF; DNA: TGTGCCAGCAGCTTCCTCTCCGCCGGTCTTCTGAACACTGAAGCTTTCTTT
J: TRBJ2-4; D: NA; size: NA; V: TRBV30; CDR3: CAWENPGVAKNIQYF; DNA: TGTGCCTGGGAAAACCCAGGAGTAGCCAAAAACATTCAGTACTTC
J: TRBJ2-5; D: TRBD2; size: NA; V: TRBV11-2; CDR3: CASSLVGGGSWETQYF; DNA: TGTGCCAGCAGCTTAGTTGGGGGAGGGAGTTGGGAGACCCAGTACTTC
J: TRBJ1-1; D: NA; size: NA; V: TRBV19; CDR3: CASSMEGYEGGNTEAFF; DNA: TGTGCCAGTAGTATGGAGGGGTATGAGGGCGGGAACACTGAAGCTTTCTTT
J: TRBJ2-5; D: NA; size: few; V: TRBV28; CDR3: CASRRPVGGGGGETQYF; DNA: TGTGCCAGCAGACGGCCCGTAGGGGGAGGTGGTGGGGAGACCCAGTACTTC
J: TRBJ1-3; D: NA; size: NA; V: TRBV4-3; CDR3: CASSQQASGNTIYF; DNA: TGCGCCAGCAGCCAACAAGCTTCTGGAAACACCATATATTTT
J: TRBJ2-1; D: TRBD2; size: NA; V: TRBV18; CDR3: CASSPGLAGAYNEQFF; DNA: TGTGCCAGCTCCCCAGGACTAGCGGGAGCATACAATGAGCAGTTCTTC
J: TRBJ2-3; D: NA; size: NA; V: TRBV7-2; CDR3: CASSLWSDTQYF; DNA: TGTGCCAGCAGCTTATGGTCAGATACGCAGTATTTT
J: TRBJ2-1; D: NA; size: NA; V: TRBV29-1; CDR3: CSVEPLALYNEQFF; DNA: TGCAGCGTTGAACCCCTAGCCCTCTACAATGAGCAGTTCTTC
J: TRBJ2-2; D: NA; size: NA; V: TRBV2; CDR3: CASSRTTSTGELFF; DNA: TGTGCCAGCAGTCGGACTACCTCGACCGGGGAGCTGTTTTTT
J: TRBJ2-1; D: TRBD2; size: NA; V: TRBV19; CDR3: CASSISARGGLSAAGLEQFF; DNA: TGTGCCAGTAGTATTTCAGCGCGGGGGGGTTTGAGCGCGGCTGGATTGGAGCAGTTCTTC
J: TRBJ2-5; D: TRBD2; size: NA; V: TRBV5-4; CDR3: CASSLGGSGGQTQYF; DNA: TGTGCCAGCAGCTTGGGCGGGAGCGGTGGACAGACCCAGTACTTC
J: TRBJ2-2; D: NA; size: NA; V: TRBV7-2; CDR3: CASTRGHGELFF; DNA: TGTGCCAGCACCAGGGGTCACGGGGAGCTGTTTTTT
J: TRBJ1-1; D: NA; size: NA; V: TRBV7-9; CDR3: CASSLDTGNTEAFF; DNA: TGTGCCAGCAGCTTAGATACAGGCAACACTGAAGCTTTCTTT
J: TRBJ2-7; D: NA; size: NA; V: TRBV28; CDR3: CASSLLVQVGRYEQYF; DNA: TGTGCCAGCAGCTTGCTGGTCCAGGTAGGGAGGTACGAGCAGTACTTC